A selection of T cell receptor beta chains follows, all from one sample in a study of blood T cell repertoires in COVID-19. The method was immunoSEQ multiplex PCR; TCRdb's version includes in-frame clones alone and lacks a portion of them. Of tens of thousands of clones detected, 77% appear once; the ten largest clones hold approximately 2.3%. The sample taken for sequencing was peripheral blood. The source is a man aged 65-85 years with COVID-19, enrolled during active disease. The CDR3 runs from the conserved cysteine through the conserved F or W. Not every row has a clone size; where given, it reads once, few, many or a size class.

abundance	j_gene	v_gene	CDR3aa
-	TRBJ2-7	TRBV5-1	CASSPSTVGGSYEQYF
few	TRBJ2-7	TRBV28	CASIPLAGGKNEQYF
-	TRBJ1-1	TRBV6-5	CASQGQGNTEAFF
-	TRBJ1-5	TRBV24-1	CATGQGGGAQHF
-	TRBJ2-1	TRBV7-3	CASSLSQGRNEQFF
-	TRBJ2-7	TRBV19	CASNDNYEQYF
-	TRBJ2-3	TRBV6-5	CASIPPGLRTDTQYF
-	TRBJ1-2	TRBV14	CASSQDMGQLYGYTF
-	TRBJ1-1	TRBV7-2	CASSIQVVTEAFF
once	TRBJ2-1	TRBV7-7	CAIGTGVANEQFF
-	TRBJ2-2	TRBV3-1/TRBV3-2	CASSLALAGESAGELFF
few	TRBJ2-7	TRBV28	CASSLGTSGQGRYEQYF
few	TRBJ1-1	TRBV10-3	CATSRVRENTEAFF
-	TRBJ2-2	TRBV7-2	CASSLDLVAGKTGELFF
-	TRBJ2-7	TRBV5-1	CASGTTGYEQYF
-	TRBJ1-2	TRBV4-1	CASSQGHREYYGYTF
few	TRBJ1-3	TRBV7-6	CASSFGDRLLGGNTIYF
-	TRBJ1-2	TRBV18	CASSPAPTGYNYGYTF
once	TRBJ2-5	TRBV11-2	CASSPGRGGSGETQYF
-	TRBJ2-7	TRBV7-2	CASSLELAGVSYEQYF
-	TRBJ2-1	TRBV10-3	CAISETSGTYNEQFF
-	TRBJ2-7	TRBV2	CAGGTGVFYEQYF
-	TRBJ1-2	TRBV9	CASSVGGVAGDGYGYTF
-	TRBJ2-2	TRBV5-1	CASSFAPQGQGDTGELFF
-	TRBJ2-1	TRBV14	CASSQIGGTYNEQFF
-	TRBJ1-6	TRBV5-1	CASSLERVDSPLHF
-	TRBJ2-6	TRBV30	CALSGTGANVLTF
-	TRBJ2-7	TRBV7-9	CASSERTGVTYEQYF
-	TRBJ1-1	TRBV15	CATSRDPRGNTEAFF
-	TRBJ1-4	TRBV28	CASSSPGQGEKLFF
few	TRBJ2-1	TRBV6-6	CASSSKRGDSYNEQFF
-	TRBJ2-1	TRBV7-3	CASSLTRDSYNEQFF
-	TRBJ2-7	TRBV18	CASSKGTGPLEQYF
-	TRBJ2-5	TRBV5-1	CASSPGRTSDQETQYF